Listed here are 10 T cell receptor beta chains from one sample, sequenced in a study of blood T cells in healthy people across ages. PCR was performed a second time for roughly 7 to 11 cycles using a sample-barcoded 5' primer and a J-beta primer mix. Via MiXCR, TCRdb re-called the 5' RACE reads, giving one row per CDR3 protein. The repertoire holds about 690,000 distinct CDR3 sequences, with 35% to 50% as singletons. Material: blood. All receptors come from an older man in good health.

The rearrangement links TRBV7-2 to TRBJ2-3, with TRBD2 matching over 10 bases. The CDR3 runs 18 residues. Germline V gene data show CDR1 as SGHTA and CDR2 as FQGNSA. V trimming: 4 bases; J trimming: 6 bases; junction bases outside the gene matches: 16. The DNA for the CDR3 is TGTGCCAGCAGCTCACGCCTAGACCTGTTGACTAGCGGGGATACGCAGTATTTT. Residues: CASSSRLDLLTSGDTQYF.

This clonotype was found a few times. The chain links TRBV20-1 to TRBJ2-6, with unresolved D. Germline values: CDR1 DFQATT, CDR2 SNEGSKA (reference sequence). Trimming left V 0 bases short and J 8 bases short, with 14 bases between. The CDR3 sequence is 15 residues long. In DNA, the CDR3 is TGCAGTGCTAGAGAGCCTGGCGCGACTCCCAACGTCCTGACTTTC. As protein: CSAREPGATPNVLTF.

The rearrangement uses TRBV29-1 and TRBJ1-1, with unresolved D. CDR3 length equals 13 residues. Trimming pared 1 base from V and 9 bases from J, leaving 15 bases between. Germline V gene lookup returns CDR1 SQVTM and CDR2 ANQGSEA. The DNA of the CDR3 is TGCAGCGTTGAAGCCCGGACTCAAGGCCAAGCTTTCTTT. It encodes CSVEARTQGQAFF.

The chain links TRBV7-2 to TRBJ2-1; no firm D call. CDR1 and CDR2 (germline): SGHTA, FQGNSA. Between the trimmed V and J ends, which lost 1 base and 6 bases, there was a span of 16 bases. The length of the CDR3 is 16 residues. CDR3 bases: TGTGCCAGCAGCTTAGAGGACGCACCCCCTTTCAATGAGCAGTTCTTC. Translating gives CASSLEDAPPFNEQFF.

This clonotype was seen many times. The chain joins TRBV29-1 to TRBJ2-7; unclear D gene. CDR3 length: 14 residues. Trimming removed 1 base from V and 2 bases from J, with 12 bases in between. The germline CDR1 and CDR2 sequences are SQVTM and ANQGSEA. CDR3 loop: CSVEVDRNPYEQYF. CDR3 DNA: TGCAGCGTTGAAGTGGACCGAAACCCCTACGAGCAGTACTTC.

About this clonotype itself: This could be a read error, since a much larger clone is one nucleotide away. The gene calls are TRBV29-1 and TRBJ2-7, with 9 bases lining up with TRBD1. The junction had 8 bases not matched to a gene; V was cut back by 7 bases and J by 7 bases. This CDR3 contains 12 residues. Germline CDR1 reads SQVTM; CDR2 reads ANQGSEA. CDR3 coding DNA: TGCAGCGGGGGACAGGGATCGGATGAGCAGTACTTC. The encoded protein is CSGGQGSDEQYF.

The rearrangement uses TRBV29-1 and TRBJ2-2, with 7 positions matching TRBD1. Germline CDR1 and CDR2: SQVTM and ANQGSEA. Germline trimming cut 6 bases from V and 4 bases from J; bases unmatched to any gene: 8. The CDR3 has 14 amino acids. The CDR3 nucleotides read TGCAGCGTGACAGGGACGGTTGGCACCGGGGAGCTGTTTTTT. This encodes CSVTGTVGTGELFF.

The chain's CDR3 is CASSLRTSGLAKNIRYF. For the CDR3, the DNA is TGTGCCAGCAGTCTAAGGACTAGCGGGCTAGCCAAAAACATTCGGTACTTC. The chain has TRBV28 and TRBJ2-5; 11 nucleotides match TRBD2. Germline V lookup: CDR1 MDHEN, CDR2 SYDVKM. The junction had 21 bases not matched to a gene; V was cut back by 5 bases and J by 13 bases. This CDR3 is 17 amino acids long.

The chain is built from TRBV6-1 and TRBJ2-3, with TRBD1 matching over 7 bases. CDR3 length: 15 amino acids. Germline V gene sequence: CDR1 MNHNS, CDR2 SASEGT. V lost 2 bases and J lost 2; bases outside the gene matches: 4. This CDR3 is CASSEYRGYTDTQYF. CDR3 coding DNA: TGTGCCAGCAGTGAATACAGGGGATACACAGATACGCAGTATTTT.

This clonotype was found a few times. The J gene is TRBJ1-1, the V gene TRBV9; D unclear. Germline V CDR1 and CDR2: SGDLS, YYNGEE. The CDR3 is made up of 14 amino acids. The ends were cut back, 0 bases at V and 1 base at J, with 7 bases in the middle. CDR3 sequence reads: CASSVARGNTEAFF. The CDR3 nucleotides are TGTGCCAGCAGCGTAGCTCGAGGGAACACTGAAGCTTTCTTT. The whole variable domain, remainder taken from reference TRBV9 and TRBJ1-1, is DSGVTQTPKHLITATGQRVTLRCSPRSGDLSVYWYQQSLDQGLQFLIQYYNGEERAKGNILERFSAQQFPDLHSELNLSSLELGDSALYFCASSVARGNTEAFFGQGTRLTVV.